This TCR beta chain was retrieved from a study of vaccination effects on CD4 cells after COVID-19. On the study more broadly: The ViraFEST assay expanded antigen-specific CD4+ T cells with viral peptide pools before sequencing. A few million PBMC were seeded per well and grown in the presence of roughly 9.3 IU/ml IL-2 and 8.5 to 10 ug/ml peptides. Each of three convalescent patients underwent sampling at an early and a late point after vaccination.

Isolation of CD4+ T cells took place after approximately 10 days of culture. SARS-CoV-2 infection was confirmed by PCR in the person between March and December 2020. Participants were given two doses of BNT162b2 or mRNA-1273 vaccine. On this clone: Its antigen is still unknown.

Produced via immunoSEQ multiplex PCR; TCRdb's table is partial and in-frame only. Found here are 50,000 or so clones, around three quarters of them singletons; the top ten hold roughly 5.2%. Germline values: CDR1 SGHNT, CDR2 YENEEA. The CDR3 covers 16 residues. The V end lost 3 bases, the J end lost 0 bases, and 14 bases lay between the germline ends. The receptor was derived from a human donor who had a prior SARS-CoV-2 infection. Sequencing was performed on CD4+ T cells from PBMCs cultured without peptide, taken after COVID-19 vaccination. This chain connects TRBV11-3 to TRBJ1-2; no reliable D call. CDR3 coding DNA: TGTGCCAGCAGCTTTGGCGCCCGAGCATCTAACTATGGCTACACCTTC. Translated: CASSFGARASNYGYTF.